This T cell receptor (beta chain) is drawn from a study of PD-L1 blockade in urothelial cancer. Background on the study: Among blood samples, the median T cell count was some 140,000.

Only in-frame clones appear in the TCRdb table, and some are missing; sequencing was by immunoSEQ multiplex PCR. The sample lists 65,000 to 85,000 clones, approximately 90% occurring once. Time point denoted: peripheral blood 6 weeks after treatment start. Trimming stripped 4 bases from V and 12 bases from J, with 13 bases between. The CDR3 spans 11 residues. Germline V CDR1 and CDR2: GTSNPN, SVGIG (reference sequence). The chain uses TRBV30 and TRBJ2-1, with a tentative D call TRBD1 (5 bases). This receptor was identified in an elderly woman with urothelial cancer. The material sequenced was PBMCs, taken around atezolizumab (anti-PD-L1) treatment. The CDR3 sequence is CAWTYTQGQFF. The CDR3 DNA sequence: TGTGCCTGGACCTACACTCAGGGGCAGTTCTTC.